This TCR beta chain originates from a study of blood T cell repertoires in COVID-19. Study as a whole: Samples representing acute and convalescent COVID-19 were sourced from the United States, Italy and Spain. PBMCs, B-cell-depleted T cells, or T cells were the source of the cDNA or gDNA that made up the material.

V lost 7 bases to trimming and J lost 4 bases; unmatched junction nucleotides: 4. Germline V lookup: CDR1 SGHTS, CDR2 YDEGEE. The CDR3 runs to 13 residues. Patients at the Seattle site were enrolled during active infection and followed longitudinally. Original analysis: Amplification from reference gene primers served as the basis for estimated nucleated cell counts. The data were produced by immunoSEQ multiplex PCR, yet TCRdb's version contains in-frame clones alone and is incomplete. V and J calls and clone size are given by that table; D and trimming were obtained from the DNA. The data hold 200,000 to 250,000 clones, with around 90% observed a single time.

The sample consisted of peripheral blood. The chain has TRBV5-8 and TRBJ2-2; 7 nucleotides align to TRBD1. This receptor was taken from a man aged 25 to 40 with COVID-19, enrolled during active disease. The CDR3 DNA follows: TGTGCCAGCTTGGCAGGGGGCACCGGGGAGCTGTTTTTT. It specifies CASLAGGTGELFF. The full variable domain, in which reference TRBV5-8 and TRBJ2-2 provide the parts outside the CDR3, is EAGVTQSPTHLIKTRGQQATLRCSPISGHTSVYWYQQALGLGLQFLLWYDEGEERNRGNFPPRFSGRQFPNYSSELNVNALELEDSALYLCASLAGGTGELFFGEGSRLTVL.